One sample yielded the 10 T cell receptor beta chains listed below, sequenced in a study of cytomegalovirus exposure and HLA in healthy donors. Libraries were prepared by immunoSEQ multiplex PCR; TCRdb keeps only in-frame clonotypes and omits some of them. The sample includes roughly 120,000 clones, approximately 88% of them seen just once. The sample was PBMCs. Receptors were obtained from a woman between 25 and 40 years old in good health and CMV-seropositive.

This chain connects TRBV28 to TRBJ2-7; 10 nucleotides line up with TRBD1. Germline values: CDR1 MDHEN, CDR2 SYDVKM. With V trimmed by 2 bases and J by 4 bases, 2 bases remained unmatched. The CDR3 contains 14 residues. The CDR3 sequence: CASSLGGQGYEQYF. The CDR3 DNA is TGTGCCAGCAGTTTAGGGGGACAGGGGTACGAGCAGTACTTC.

This clone was counted between two and nine times. The chain recombines TRBV7-9 with TRBJ2-7; TRBD2 aligns across 11 bases. The CDR3 runs to 15 residues. Germline V gene lookup returns CDR1 SEHNR and CDR2 FQNEAQ (reference sequence). The ends lost 3 bases at V and 6 bases at J; junction bases unmatched: 7. The DNA of the CDR3 is TGTGCCAGCAGCTTTAAGGGACTAGCGGAGGGCGAGCAGTACTTC. This gives the protein CASSFKGLAEGEQYF.

A note on this clone: An end of the junction differs from the germline gene, which may be a read error. The rearrangement uses TRBV7-6 and TRBJ1-4; the match to TRBD1 covers 7 bases. Germline CDR1 SGHVS, CDR2 FNYEAQ. This CDR3 is 15 amino acids long. Here the CDR3 reads CTSSPGTATNEKLFF. CDR3 DNA: TGTACCAGCAGCCCCGGGACAGCAACTAATGAAAAACTGTTTTTT.

V is TRBV11-1 and J is TRBJ2-3, with TRBD1 identical over 9 bases. V trimming: 4 bases; J trimming: 4 bases; junction bases outside the gene matches: 12. The CDR3 consists of 17 residues. The germline V gene encodes CDR1 SGHAT and CDR2 FQDESV (reference sequence). CDR3 sequence (DNA): TGTGCCAGCAGCTCCGTCCGGACAGGGGTCCAGTCAGATACGCAGTATTTT. Amino acid sequence: CASSSVRTGVQSDTQYF.

CDR3 sequence reads: CASSLSGTGYNEQFF. Written as DNA, the CDR3 is TGTGCCAGCAGTTTATCCGGGACAGGGTACAATGAGCAGTTCTTC. The genes are TRBV27 and TRBJ2-1; 9 bases fit TRBD1. Losses at the gene ends were 0 bases for V and 4 bases for J; bases not matched to a gene: 1. This CDR3 has 15 residues. In germline, CDR1 is MNHEY, CDR2 SMNVEV (reference sequence).

This clone came up once. The rearrangement joins TRBV7-2 to TRBJ1-4; D is possibly TRBD1 (6 bases). With 1 base removed from V and 1 base from J, the gap between germline ends came to 10 bases. Germline CDR1 reads SGHTA; CDR2 reads FQGNSA. This CDR3 has 16 amino acids. CDR3 residues: CASSLVWGRTNEKLFF. The CDR3 nucleotides read TGTGCCAGCAGCTTAGTCTGGGGGCGAACTAATGAAAAACTGTTTTTT.

The chain has TRBV6-4 and TRBJ1-2, with 7 bases that match TRBD1. With 7 bases clipped from V and 2 bases from J, the junction kept 4 bases outside the gene matches. The germline V gene has CDR1 MRHNA and CDR2 SNTAGT. CDR3 size: 13 residues. The CDR3 is CASIPTGNYGYTF. The CDR3 DNA reads TGTGCCAGCATCCCGACAGGGAACTATGGCTACACCTTC.

This chain joins TRBV2 and TRBJ1-6; TRBD1 might be the D (5 bases). The CDR3 spans 13 residues. V was pared by 8 bases and J by 6 bases, with 11 bases between. Germline V gene lookup returns CDR1 SNHLY and CDR2 FYNNEI. The CDR3 sequence: CASGAWSNSPLHF. DNA for the CDR3: TGTGCCAGCGGGGCCTGGAGTAATTCACCCCTCCACTTT.

The V and J genes are TRBV6-1 and TRBJ1-4; D may be TRBD1 (5 bases). Germline-derived CDR1 and CDR2 are MNHNS and SASEGT. Trimming stripped 6 bases from V and 4 bases from J, with 12 bases between. The CDR3 runs 14 residues. CDR3 residues: CASRIGGGNEKLFF. CDR3 sequence (DNA): TGTGCCAGCAGGATTGGGGGGGGTAATGAAAAACTGTTTTTT.

V and J are TRBV18 and TRBJ1-1, with D hard to call. V lost 1 base and J 3 bases, leaving 12 bases between the germline ends. CDR1 and CDR2 from the germline V gene are KGHSH and LQKENI. The CDR3 loop spans 15 amino acids. Written as DNA, the CDR3 is TGTGCCAGCTCACCACGGACTGAATTTTACACTGAAGCTTTCTTT. Encoded protein: CASSPRTEFYTEAFF.